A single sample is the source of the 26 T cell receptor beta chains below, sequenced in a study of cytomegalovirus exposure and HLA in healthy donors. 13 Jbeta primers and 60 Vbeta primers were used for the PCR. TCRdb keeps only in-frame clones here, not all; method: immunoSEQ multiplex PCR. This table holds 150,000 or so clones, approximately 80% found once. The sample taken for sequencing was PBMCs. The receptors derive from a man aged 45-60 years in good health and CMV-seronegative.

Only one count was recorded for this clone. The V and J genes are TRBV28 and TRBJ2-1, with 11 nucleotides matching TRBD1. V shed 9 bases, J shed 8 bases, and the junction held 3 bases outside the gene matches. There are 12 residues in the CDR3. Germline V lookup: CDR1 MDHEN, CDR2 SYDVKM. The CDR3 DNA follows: TGTGCCAGTGGACAGGGGGCCTATGAGCAGTTCTTC. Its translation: CASGQGAYEQFF. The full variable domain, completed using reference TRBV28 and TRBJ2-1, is DVKVTQSSRYLVKRTGEKVFLECVQDMDHENMFWYRQDPGLGLRLIYFSYDVKMKEKGDIPEGYSVSREKKERFSLILESASTNQTSMYLCASGQGAYEQFFGPGTRLTVL.

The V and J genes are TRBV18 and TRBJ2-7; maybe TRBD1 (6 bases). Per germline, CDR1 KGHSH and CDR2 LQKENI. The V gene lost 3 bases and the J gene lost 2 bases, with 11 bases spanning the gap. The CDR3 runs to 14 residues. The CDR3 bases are TGTGCCAGCTCACCGGGGGCTAGCACCTACGAGCAGTACTTC. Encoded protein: CASSPGASTYEQYF. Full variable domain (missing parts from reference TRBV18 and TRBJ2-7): NAGVMQNPRHLVRRRGQEARLRCSPMKGHSHVYWYRQLPEEGLKFMVYLQKENIIDESGMPKERFSAEFPKEGPSILRIQQVVRGDSAAYFCASSPGASTYEQYFGPGTRLTVT.

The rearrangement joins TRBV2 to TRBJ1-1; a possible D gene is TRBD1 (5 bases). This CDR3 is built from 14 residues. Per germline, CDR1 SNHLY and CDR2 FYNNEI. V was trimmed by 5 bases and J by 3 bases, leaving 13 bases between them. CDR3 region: CASSLRRQYTEAFF. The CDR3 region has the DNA TGTGCCAGCAGTCTAAGGCGACAGTACACTGAAGCTTTCTTT.

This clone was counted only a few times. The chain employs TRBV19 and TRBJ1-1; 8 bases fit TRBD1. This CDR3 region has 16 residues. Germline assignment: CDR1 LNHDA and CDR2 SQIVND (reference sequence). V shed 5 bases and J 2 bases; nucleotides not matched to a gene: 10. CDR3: CASSPSVGTGNTEAFF. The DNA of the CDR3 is TGTGCCAGTAGTCCATCCGTAGGGACAGGAAACACTGAAGCTTTCTTT.

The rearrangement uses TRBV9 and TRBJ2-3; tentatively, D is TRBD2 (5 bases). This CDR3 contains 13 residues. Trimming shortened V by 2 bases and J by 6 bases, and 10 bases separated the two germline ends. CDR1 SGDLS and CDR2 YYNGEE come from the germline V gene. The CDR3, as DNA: TGTGCCAGCAGCGTGGAACTAGTGGATACGCAGTATTTT. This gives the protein CASSVELVDTQYF.

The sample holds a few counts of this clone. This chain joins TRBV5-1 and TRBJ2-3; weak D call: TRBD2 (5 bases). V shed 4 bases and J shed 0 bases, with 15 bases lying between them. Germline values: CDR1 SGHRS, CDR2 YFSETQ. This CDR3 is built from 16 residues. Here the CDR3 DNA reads TGCGCCAGCAGCAGTGGACTCTTTCCTAGCACAGATACGCAGTATTTT. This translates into CASSSGLFPSTDTQYF. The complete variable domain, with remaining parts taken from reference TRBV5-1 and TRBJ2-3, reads KAGVTQTPRYLIKTRGQQVTLSCSPISGHRSVSWYQQTPGQGLQFLFEYFSETQRNKGNFPGRFSGRQFSNSRSEMNVSTLELGDSALYLCASSSGLFPSTDTQYFGPGTRLTVL.

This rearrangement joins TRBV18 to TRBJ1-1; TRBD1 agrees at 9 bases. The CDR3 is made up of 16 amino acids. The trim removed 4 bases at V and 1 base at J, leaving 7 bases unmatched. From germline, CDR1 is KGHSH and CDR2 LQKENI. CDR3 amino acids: CASSLTQGARNTEAFF. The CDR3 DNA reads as TGTGCCAGCTCACTCACACAGGGGGCGAGGAACACTGAAGCTTTCTTT.

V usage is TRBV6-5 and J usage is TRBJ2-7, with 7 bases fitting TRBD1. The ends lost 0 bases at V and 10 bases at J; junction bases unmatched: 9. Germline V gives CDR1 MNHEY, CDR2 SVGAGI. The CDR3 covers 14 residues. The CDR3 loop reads CASSYSGQSFIQYF. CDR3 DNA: TGTGCCAGCAGTTACTCGGGACAGTCCTTTATTCAGTACTTC.

The CDR3 sequence: CASGFLLFGGQSEKLFF. CDR3 bases: TGTGCTAGTGGTTTTCTCCTTTTTGGGGGACAATCTGAAAAACTGTTTTTT. The gene calls are TRBV12-5 and TRBJ1-4; TRBD1 might be the D (6 bases). The CDR3 is made up of 17 amino acids. Looked up from germline, CDR1 is LGHNT and CDR2 is FRNRAP. V lost 3 bases and J lost 7, with 21 bases in between.

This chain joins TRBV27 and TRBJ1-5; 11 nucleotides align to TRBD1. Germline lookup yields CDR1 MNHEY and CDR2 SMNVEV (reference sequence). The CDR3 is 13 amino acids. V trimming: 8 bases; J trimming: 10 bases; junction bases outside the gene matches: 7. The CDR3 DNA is TGTGCCAGCGGACAGGGGGCGACCGTACCCCAGCATTTT. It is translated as CASGQGATVPQHF.

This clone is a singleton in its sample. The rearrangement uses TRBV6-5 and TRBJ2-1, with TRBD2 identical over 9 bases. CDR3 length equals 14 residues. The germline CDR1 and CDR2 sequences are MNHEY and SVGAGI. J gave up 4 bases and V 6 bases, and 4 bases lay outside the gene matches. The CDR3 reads CASRAGGLYNEQFF. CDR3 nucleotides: TGTGCCAGCAGGGCGGGGGGGCTTTACAATGAGCAGTTCTTC.

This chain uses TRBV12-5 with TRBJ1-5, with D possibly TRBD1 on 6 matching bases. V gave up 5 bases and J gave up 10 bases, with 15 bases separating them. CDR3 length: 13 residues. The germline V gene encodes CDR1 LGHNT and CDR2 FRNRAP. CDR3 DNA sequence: TGTGCTAGTGGTGACCTCTTACAGGGACCCCAGCATTTT. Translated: CASGDLLQGPQHF.

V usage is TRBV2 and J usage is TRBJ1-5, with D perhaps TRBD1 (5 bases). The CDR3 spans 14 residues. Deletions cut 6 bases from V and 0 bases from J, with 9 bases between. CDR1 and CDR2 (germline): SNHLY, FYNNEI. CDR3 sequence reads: CASRVDSSNQPQHF. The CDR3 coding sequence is TGTGCCAGCAGGGTAGACAGTAGCAATCAGCCCCAGCATTTT.

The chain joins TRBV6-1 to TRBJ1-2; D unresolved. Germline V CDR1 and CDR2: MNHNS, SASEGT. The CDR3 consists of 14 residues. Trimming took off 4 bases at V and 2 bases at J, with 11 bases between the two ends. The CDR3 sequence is CASSATQENYGYTF. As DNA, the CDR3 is TGTGCCAGCAGTGCTACTCAGGAAAACTATGGCTACACCTTC.

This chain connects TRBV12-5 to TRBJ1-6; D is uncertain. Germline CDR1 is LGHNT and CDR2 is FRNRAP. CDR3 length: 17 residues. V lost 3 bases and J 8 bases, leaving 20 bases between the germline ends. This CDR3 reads CASGFHTSRTRDSPLHF. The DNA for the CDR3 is TGTGCTAGTGGTTTCCATACATCTAGAACTAGGGATTCACCCCTCCACTTT.

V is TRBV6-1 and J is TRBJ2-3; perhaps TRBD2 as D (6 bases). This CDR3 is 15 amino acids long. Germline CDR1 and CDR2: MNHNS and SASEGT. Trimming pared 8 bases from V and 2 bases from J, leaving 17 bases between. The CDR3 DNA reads TGTGCCAGCTACCGAAGTAGCGGTTACACAGATACGCAGTATTTT. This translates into CASYRSSGYTDTQYF.

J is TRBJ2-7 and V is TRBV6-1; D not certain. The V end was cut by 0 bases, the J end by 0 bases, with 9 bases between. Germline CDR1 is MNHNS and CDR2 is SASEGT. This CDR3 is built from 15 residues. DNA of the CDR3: TGTGCCAGCAGTGAAGCCACCTGGAGCTCCTACGAGCAGTACTTC. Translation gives CASSEATWSSYEQYF.

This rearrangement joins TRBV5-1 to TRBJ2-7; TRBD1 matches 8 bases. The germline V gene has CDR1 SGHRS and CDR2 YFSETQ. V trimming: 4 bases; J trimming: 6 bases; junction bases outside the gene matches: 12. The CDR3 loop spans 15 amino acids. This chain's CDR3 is CASSPRTGNLPEQYF. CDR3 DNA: TGCGCCAGCAGCCCTCGGACAGGGAATTTGCCCGAGCAGTACTTC.

Here the CDR3 DNA reads TGCAGCGTAGGACAGGGAACTGGCTACACCTTC. Its translation is CSVGQGTGYTF. This rearrangement joins TRBV29-1 to TRBJ1-2; 8 nucleotides line up with TRBD1. This CDR3 spans 11 amino acids. V was pared by 6 bases and J by 7 bases, with 4 bases of the junction left unmatched. Germline CDR1 reads SQVTM; CDR2 reads ANQGSEA.

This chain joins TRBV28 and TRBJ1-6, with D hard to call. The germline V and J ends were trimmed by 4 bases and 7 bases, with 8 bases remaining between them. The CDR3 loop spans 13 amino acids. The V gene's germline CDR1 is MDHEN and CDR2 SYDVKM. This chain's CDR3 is CASSSLRNSPLHF. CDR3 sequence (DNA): TGTGCCAGCAGTTCCTTACGGAATTCACCCCTCCACTTT.

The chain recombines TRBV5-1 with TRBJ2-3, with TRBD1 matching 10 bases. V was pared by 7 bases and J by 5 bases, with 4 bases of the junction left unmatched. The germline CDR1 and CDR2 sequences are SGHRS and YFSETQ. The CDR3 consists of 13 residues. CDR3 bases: TGCGCCAGCGGCAGGGACAGGGGAGATACGCAGTATTTT. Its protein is CASGRDRGDTQYF.

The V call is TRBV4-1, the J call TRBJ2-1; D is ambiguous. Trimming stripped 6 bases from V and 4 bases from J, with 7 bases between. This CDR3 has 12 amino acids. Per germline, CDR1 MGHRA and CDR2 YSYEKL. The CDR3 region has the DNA TGCGCCAGCAGTCACGGGTACAATGAGCAGTTCTTC. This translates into CASSHGYNEQFF.

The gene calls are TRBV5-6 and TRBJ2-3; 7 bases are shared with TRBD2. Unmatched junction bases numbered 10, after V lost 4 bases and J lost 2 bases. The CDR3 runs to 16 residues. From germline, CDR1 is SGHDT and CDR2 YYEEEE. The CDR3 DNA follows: TGTGCCAGCAGCGCGGACGGCGGGGGATACACAGATACGCAGTATTTT. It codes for CASSADGGGYTDTQYF.

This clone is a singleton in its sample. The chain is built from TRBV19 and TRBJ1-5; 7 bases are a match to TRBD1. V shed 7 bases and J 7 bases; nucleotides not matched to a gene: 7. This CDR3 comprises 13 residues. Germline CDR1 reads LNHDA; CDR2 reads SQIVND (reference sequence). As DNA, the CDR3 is TGTGCCAGTATCCCTGGAGGGGGCCAGCCCCAGCATTTT. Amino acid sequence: CASIPGGGQPQHF. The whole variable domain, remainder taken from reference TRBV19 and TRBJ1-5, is DGGITQSPKYLFRKEGQNVTLSCEQNLNHDAMYWYRQDPGQGLRLIYYSQIVNDFQKGDIAEGYSVSREKKESFPLTVTSAQKNPTAFYLCASIPGGGQPQHFGDGTRLSIL.

The CDR3 loop is CAGRTGDNEQYF. The CDR3 coding sequence is TGTGCCGGCCGGACAGGAGACAACGAGCAGTACTTC. This chain connects TRBV6-6 to TRBJ2-7; 7 positions match TRBD1. Trimming removed 11 bases from V and 5 bases from J; junction bases left unmatched: 9. Per germline, CDR1 MNHNY and CDR2 SVGAGI (reference sequence). The CDR3 runs 12 residues.

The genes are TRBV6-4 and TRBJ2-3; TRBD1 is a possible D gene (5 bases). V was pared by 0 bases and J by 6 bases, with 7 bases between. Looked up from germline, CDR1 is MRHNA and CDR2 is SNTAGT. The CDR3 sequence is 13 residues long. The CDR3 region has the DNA TGTGCCAGCAGTGACTCAAGGGGCGATACGCAGTATTTT. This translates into CASSDSRGDTQYF.